These T cell receptor beta chains were read from a single sample in a study of high-grade serous ovarian cancer treatment subgroups. Some clones are missing from TCRdb's copy, which holds only in-frame ones; the method was immunoSEQ multiplex PCR. There are about 30,000 clones in the sample; about 81% occur only once, and around 1.9% lies in the top ten. Input material: tumor tissue. The receptor set was obtained from a human donor with high-grade serous ovarian cancer. Both conserved end residues are part of each CDR3. Fields, in order: J gene, D gene, clone size, V gene, CDR3 protein, CDR3 DNA. D genes are given only for firm matches. The listing skips clone size in some rows; elsewhere it reads once, few, many or a size class.

>TRBJ2-3|TRBD1|NA|TRBV29-1
CSVEGTGQATDTQYF
TGCAGCGTTGAGGGAACGGGACAGGCCACAGATACGCAGTATTTT
>TRBJ2-3|NA|NA|TRBV28
CASSFRGTDTQYF
TGTGCCAGCAGTTTTAGGGGAACAGATACGCAGTATTTT
>TRBJ1-3|NA|NA|TRBV7-9
CGSRVTGNTIYF
TGTGGTTCGCGGGTAACTGGAAACACCATATATTTT
>TRBJ2-7|NA|NA|TRBV27
CASKLHRTSYEQYF
TGTGCCAGCAAACTTCACAGGACCTCCTACGAGCAGTACTTC
>TRBJ2-2|NA|NA|TRBV5-5
CASTTTTTNTGELFF
TGTGCCAGCACCACGACAACGACGAACACCGGGGAGCTGTTTTTT
>TRBJ2-7|TRBD1|few|TRBV2
CASSILQGAYYEQYF
TGTGCCAGCAGTATATTACAGGGGGCCTACTACGAGCAGTACTTC
>TRBJ2-1|TRBD2|few|TRBV27
CASTSSGSGNEQFF
TGTGCCAGCACCTCTAGCGGGAGTGGCAATGAGCAGTTCTTC
>TRBJ2-7|NA|NA|TRBV30
CAWRRRLATSLYYEQYF
TGTGCCTGGAGAAGGCGGTTAGCAACCTCGCTCTACTACGAGCAGTACTTC
>TRBJ1-1|NA|NA|TRBV6-1
CASSRNTEAFF
TGTGCCAGCAGTCGTAACACTGAAGCTTTCTTT
>TRBJ2-3|NA|NA|TRBV4-2
CASSPGVATDTQYF
TGTGCCAGCAGCCCGGGGGTTGCCACAGATACGCAGTATTTT
>TRBJ1-1|NA|NA|TRBV28
CASSLVQANTEAFF
TGTGCCAGCAGTTTGGTACAGGCGAACACTGAAGCTTTCTTT
>TRBJ1-6|NA|NA|TRBV6-5
CASRDDGGNSPLHF
TGTGCCAGCAGAGATGACGGAGGGAATTCACCCCTCCACTTT
>TRBJ2-1|NA|NA|TRBV7-2
CASSLRSGSPGQFF
TGTGCCAGCAGCTTGCGAAGCGGTTCCCCGGGGCAGTTCTTC
>TRBJ2-1|NA|NA|TRBV6-1
CASSEAGGDDEQFF
TGTGCCAGCAGTGAAGCAGGGGGGGACGATGAGCAGTTCTTC
>TRBJ1-1|TRBD1|NA|TRBV5-1
CASSLENRGAGTEAFF
TGCGCCAGCAGCTTGGAAAACAGGGGGGCCGGGACTGAAGCTTTCTTT
>TRBJ2-1|TRBD2|few|TRBV19
CASSPGLAYNEQFF
TGTGCCAGTAGTCCGGGACTAGCCTACAATGAGCAGTTCTTC
>TRBJ1-3|NA|NA|TRBV18
CASSPPGVGSGNTIYF
TGTGCCAGCTCACCACCGGGCGTGGGGTCTGGAAACACCATATATTTT
>TRBJ2-3|TRBD2|NA|TRBV9
CASSEQPQRGYTQYF
TGTGCCAGCAGCGAACAACCTCAGCGGGGCTATACGCAGTATTTT
>TRBJ1-1|TRBD1|once|TRBV5-6
CASSLVGTAENTEAFF
TGTGCCAGCAGCTTGGTTGGGACAGCTGAGAACACTGAAGCTTTCTTT
>TRBJ2-3|TRBD1|NA|TRBV11-3
CASSPRQGSTDTQYF
TGTGCCAGCAGCCCGAGACAGGGCAGCACAGATACGCAGTATTTT
>TRBJ2-6|NA|NA|TRBV6-1
CASSENRAGANVLTF
TGTGCCAGCAGTGAAAATCGTGCTGGGGCCAACGTCCTGACTTTC
>TRBJ1-5|TRBD1|NA|TRBV25-1
CASSQTGGNQPQHF
TGTGCCAGCAGCCAGACAGGGGGCAATCAGCCCCAGCATTTT
>TRBJ1-2|NA|NA|TRBV18
CASSPGRNYGYTF
TGTGCCAGCTCACCAGGCCGTAACTATGGCTACACCTTC
>TRBJ1-1|TRBD1|NA|TRBV7-8
CASSWDSLEAFF
TGTGCCAGCAGCTGGGACAGTCTGGAAGCTTTCTTT
>TRBJ1-1|TRBD1|NA|TRBV7-9
CASSEGQGGLEAFF
TGTGCCAGCAGCGAGGGACAGGGGGGACTTGAAGCTTTCTTT
>TRBJ2-1|TRBD2|NA|TRBV7-2
CASSLVTGGPNEQFF
TGTGCCAGCAGCTTAGTCACGGGAGGGCCTAATGAGCAGTTCTTC
>TRBJ2-3|TRBD2|NA|TRBV27
CASSLRSSGSPSHTDTQYF
TGTGCCAGCAGTTTACGGTCTAGCGGGAGTCCTTCACACACAGATACGCAGTATTTT
>TRBJ1-3|NA|NA|TRBV29-1
CSVEPEGISNTIYF
TGCAGCGTTGAGCCCGAAGGGATTAGCAACACCATATATTTT
>TRBJ2-5|TRBD2|NA|TRBV10-3
CAIRLAGQETQYF
TGTGCCATCAGACTAGCGGGACAAGAGACCCAGTACTTC
>TRBJ1-1|NA|NA|TRBV19
CASSLTVNTEAFF
TGTGCCAGTAGTTTGACAGTGAACACTGAAGCTTTCTTT
>TRBJ1-1|TRBD1|NA|TRBV5-1
CASSLQGASTEAFF
TGCGCCAGCAGCTTGCAGGGGGCGAGCACTGAAGCTTTCTTT
>TRBJ2-4|TRBD2|NA|TRBV6-5
CASSSGLAGGRNIQYF
TGTGCCAGCAGTTCGGGACTAGCGGGAGGTAGGAACATTCAGTACTTC
>TRBJ1-1|NA|NA|TRBV7-2
CASSLYWGAAFF
TGTGCCAGCAGCTTGTATTGGGGGGCCGCTTTCTTT
>TRBJ1-2|NA|NA|TRBV27
CASSPIRTREGYGYTF
TGTGCCAGCAGTCCTATCCGGACCCGGGAAGGGTATGGCTACACCTTC
>TRBJ2-6|TRBD1|NA|TRBV11-2
CATSTGVGANVLTF
TGTGCCACATCCACAGGGGTTGGGGCCAACGTCCTGACTTTC
>TRBJ1-4|NA|NA|TRBV29-1
CSVRTTTNEKLFF
TGCAGCGTTCGGACTACAACTAATGAAAAACTGTTTTTT
>TRBJ2-2|NA|NA|TRBV27
CASSFSNTGELFF
TGTGCCAGCAGTTTTTCGAACACCGGGGAGCTGTTTTTT
>TRBJ2-3|NA|NA|TRBV19
CASSAPFTGSLDTQYF
TGTGCCAGTAGTGCCCCCTTTACCGGGAGTCTAGATACGCAGTATTTT
>TRBJ2-1|NA|NA|TRBV7-8
CASSPRTGNNEQFF
TGTGCCAGCAGCCCCCGGACTGGTAACAATGAGCAGTTCTTC
>TRBJ2-2|TRBD2|NA|TRBV5-1
CASSLVSSGRTGGELFF
TGCGCCAGCAGCTTGGTGTCTAGCGGGAGGACTGGCGGGGAGCTGTTTTTT
>TRBJ2-7|TRBD2|NA|TRBV4-2
CASSQEGTSGSSYEQYF
TGTGCCAGCAGCCAAGAAGGGACTAGCGGGAGCTCCTACGAGCAGTACTTC
>TRBJ1-1|NA|NA|TRBV7-2
CASSKDGGKNEAFF
TGTGCCAGCAGCAAGGACGGGGGAAAGAATGAAGCTTTCTTT
>TRBJ2-1|TRBD2|NA|TRBV25-1
CASSEFGGRYNEQFF
TGTGCCAGCAGTGAATTTGGCGGGAGATACAATGAGCAGTTCTTC
>TRBJ2-7|TRBD1|few|TRBV9
CASSVEFGTATYEQYF
TGTGCCAGCAGCGTAGAGTTCGGGACAGCCACCTACGAGCAGTACTTC
>TRBJ2-1|NA|NA|TRBV18
CASSPLGLGNEQFF
TGTGCCAGCTCACCACTCGGGCTGGGAAATGAGCAGTTCTTC
>TRBJ2-2|TRBD2|NA|TRBV5-1
CASSTLAGGYTGELFF
TGCGCCAGCAGCACCCTAGCGGGAGGGTACACCGGGGAGCTGTTTTTT
>TRBJ2-3|NA|NA|TRBV5-1
CASSLGEDTQYF
TGCGCCAGCAGCTTGGGGGAAGATACGCAGTATTTT
>TRBJ2-5|TRBD2|NA|TRBV5-4
CASSFGGKETQYF
TGTGCCAGCAGCTTCGGGGGGAAAGAGACCCAGTACTTC
>TRBJ1-5|NA|NA|TRBV15
CATGLGNQPQHF
TGTGCCACCGGTTTGGGGAATCAGCCCCAGCATTTT
>TRBJ1-1|TRBD1|few|TRBV27
CASSFRTGNTEAFF
TGTGCCAGCAGTTTCCGGACAGGGAACACTGAAGCTTTCTTT
>TRBJ2-7|NA|once|TRBV4-1
CASSQVGARMASEQYF
TGCGCCAGCAGCCAAGTGGGGGCTAGGATGGCATCCGAGCAGTACTTC
>TRBJ1-2|TRBD1|NA|TRBV28
CASSVPGQGTFYGYTF
TGTGCCAGCAGCGTACCGGGACAGGGGACTTTTTATGGCTACACCTTC
>TRBJ2-7|NA|NA|TRBV5-1
CASSSGRGQVYEQYF
TGCGCCAGCAGCTCGGGGAGGGGACAGGTATACGAGCAGTACTTC
>TRBJ2-7|NA|once|TRBV6-6
CAIGGQFSSYEQYF
TGTGCCATCGGAGGACAGTTTTCCTCCTACGAGCAGTACTTC
>TRBJ2-7|TRBD2|NA|TRBV9
CASSEASGRAAEQYF
TGTGCCAGCAGCGAAGCTAGCGGGAGGGCCGCCGAGCAGTACTTC
>TRBJ2-7|TRBD2|NA|TRBV19
CASSIALAAEGTYEQYF
TGTGCCAGTAGTATAGCCCTAGCGGCTGAGGGGACCTACGAGCAGTACTTC
>TRBJ2-7|NA|NA|TRBV28
CASTETNSYEQYF
TGTGCCAGCACCGAGACAAACTCCTACGAGCAGTACTTC
>TRBJ2-5|TRBD1|NA|TRBV7-9
CASSRGGAETQYF
TGTGCCAGCAGCAGAGGGGGCGCGGAGACCCAGTACTTC
>TRBJ2-7|TRBD1|NA|TRBV6-1
CASSREGAAYEQYF
TGTGCCAGCAGTCGAGAGGGGGCAGCCTACGAGCAGTACTTC
>TRBJ2-7|NA|NA|TRBV5-6
CASSLVASSEQYF
TGTGCCAGCAGCTTGGTGGCTAGTAGCGAGCAGTACTTC